Sequencing of this TCR beta chain was carried out in a study of T cell changes during pregnancy in multiple sclerosis. Only in-frame clones appear in the TCRdb table, and some are missing; sequencing was by immunoSEQ multiplex PCR. The sample has 33,000 or so clones, roughly 89% seen once. The V end lost 0 bases, the J end lost 1 base, and 7 bases lay between the germline ends. Per the germline V gene, CDR1 is SGHNT and CDR2 is YENEEA. This CDR3 spans 15 amino acids. The sequenced sample was CD8+ T cells from peripheral blood mononuclear cells, obtained in the second trimester of pregnancy. The V gene is TRBV11-3, the J gene TRBJ1-3; no reliable D call. The receptor's source is a female donor in good health, enrolled as a control in a pregnancy study. CDR3 protein: CASSLDRISGNTIYF. In nucleotides, the CDR3 is TGTGCCAGCAGCTTAGACAGGATATCTGGAAACACCATATATTTT.